This section outlines one T cell receptor beta chain sequence together with its context. Its antigen is not identified. Assays were performed on 9.7 x 10^4 or so TCR templates per sample. TCRdb keeps only in-frame clones here, not all; method: immunoSEQ multiplex PCR. The sample lists over 100,000 clones; roughly nine tenths were seen once. This specimen belongs to a study of siplizumab effects on memory and regulatory T cells. Study outcomes and limitations: In unstimulated cells, naive T cells appeared more diverse than memory T cells and seemed major alloresponse contributors. Naive or memory phenotype assignment was not possible for roughly 80-97% of proliferating CD4+ or CD8+ clones.

Per the germline V gene, CDR1 is SGHVS and CDR2 is FNYEAQ. The CDR3 is made up of 12 amino acids. V was clipped by 2 bases and J by 3 bases, with 2 bases between them. This TCR came from a human donor in good health. The chain combines TRBV7-6 with TRBJ1-5; D unclear. The sample consisted of Tregs sorted from blood. The CDR3 sequence is CASSLPNQPQHF. CDR3 sequence (DNA): TGTGCCAGCAGCTTACCCAATCAGCCCCAGCATTTT.